This passage covers 27 T cell receptor beta chains from one sample sequenced in a study of radiation and T cells in renal cell carcinoma. This table comes from immunoSEQ multiplex PCR, and its TCRdb copy is limited to in-frame clones, with some not included. The data show 13,000 to 15,000 clones, roughly three fifths seen once. As for treatment: treatment-naive control, cytoreductive nephrectomy. The input for sequencing was tumor tissue, taken from a patient whose treatment was nephrectomy without radiotherapy. The source of these receptors is a man aged 50 to 59 with renal cell carcinoma.

The chain couples TRBV15 to TRBJ2-3; tentatively, D is TRBD1 (6 bases). V was pared by 0 bases and J by 6 bases, with 7 bases between. Per germline, CDR1 LNHNV and CDR2 YYDKDF (reference sequence). This CDR3 spans 13 amino acids. As DNA, the CDR3 is TGTGCCACCAGCAGAGATCAGGGGGATACGCAGTATTTT. It specifies CATSRDQGDTQYF.

The rearrangement joins TRBV7-9 to TRBJ2-5; the D gene is possibly TRBD1 (6 bases). This CDR3 region has 13 residues. The V and J ends lost 3 bases and 5 bases respectively, with 10 bases between them. CDR1 is SEHNR, CDR2 FQNEAQ, per germline (reference sequence). CDR3 loop: CASSFWGLETQYF. The CDR3 DNA is TGTGCCAGCAGCTTTTGGGGGCTGGAGACCCAGTACTTC.

The chain uses TRBV10-1 and TRBJ2-2; weak D call: TRBD1 (5 bases). V lost 3 bases and J lost 3, with 5 bases in between. CDR1 and CDR2 from the germline V gene are WNHNN and SYGVQD (reference sequence). This CDR3 spans 13 amino acids. CDR3 sequence (DNA): TGCGCCAGCAGTGACAGGGACACCGGGGAGCTGTTTTTT. Protein: CASSDRDTGELFF.

This clone was seen only a few times. The chain employs TRBV5-6 and TRBJ2-7; TRBD1 matches 8 bases. Germline values: CDR1 SGHDT, CDR2 YYEEEE. The CDR3 runs to 14 residues. The V segment lost 4 bases and the J segment 4 bases; nucleotides outside the gene matches: 7. As DNA, the CDR3 is TGTGCCAGCAGCCACTGGGACAGGAGATACGAGCAGTACTTC. This gives the protein CASSHWDRRYEQYF.

This clone was seen a handful of times. The chain carries TRBV7-9 and TRBJ1-1; D is undetermined. Germline V gene lookup returns CDR1 SEHNR and CDR2 FQNEAQ (reference sequence). Trimming removed 1 base at V and 5 bases at J, with 11 bases between. The CDR3 runs 14 residues. The CDR3 region is CASSLVGEGTEAFF. The CDR3 coding sequence is TGTGCCAGCAGCTTAGTGGGAGAAGGGACTGAAGCTTTCTTT.

The chain joins TRBV2 to TRBJ1-5; possible D gene TRBD1, 6 bases. Trimming pared 8 bases from V and 1 base from J, leaving 15 bases between. This CDR3 spans 15 amino acids. CDR1 and CDR2 from the germline V gene are SNHLY and FYNNEI. The CDR3 bases are TGTGCCAGCGCCCGCTCGGGGACAAGCAATCAGCCCCAGCATTTT. As protein: CASARSGTSNQPQHF. The whole variable domain, filled in from reference TRBV2 and TRBJ1-5, reads EPEVTQTPSHQVTQMGQEVILRCVPISNHLYFYWYRQILGQKVEFLVSFYNNEISEKSEIFDDQFSVERPDGSNFTLKIRSTKLEDSAMYFCASARSGTSNQPQHFGDGTRLSIL.

V usage is TRBV18 and J usage is TRBJ2-3; TRBD1 is a possible D gene (5 bases). This CDR3 has 13 residues. CDR1 is KGHSH and CDR2 is LQKENI in the germline V gene. Trimming shortened V by 6 bases and J by 5 bases, and 12 bases separated the two germline ends. The CDR3 DNA reads TGTGCCAGCTCTCCAAGGGGTATAGATACGCAGTATTTT. It encodes CASSPRGIDTQYF.

This clone appeared a few times. The gene calls are TRBV2 and TRBJ2-2, with 7 bases lining up with TRBD1. The CDR3 spans 13 residues. Looked up from germline, CDR1 is SNHLY and CDR2 is FYNNEI. Unmatched junction bases numbered 3, after V lost 6 bases and J lost 5 bases. The CDR3: CASRPTGTGELFF. The CDR3 DNA reads as TGTGCCAGCAGGCCGACAGGGACCGGGGAGCTGTTTTTT.

The chain uses TRBV10-3 and TRBJ2-3; 8 bases are shared with TRBD1. There are 19 residues in the CDR3. With V trimmed by 2 bases and J by 6 bases, 19 bases remained unmatched. Germline CDR1 is ENHRY and CDR2 is SYGVKD. In DNA, the CDR3 is TGTGCCATCAGTGAGGGACAGGGTAATGGGGGGACTTTTTTGGATACGCAGTATTTT. Its protein product is CAISEGQGNGGTFLDTQYF.

The chain links TRBV18 to TRBJ1-4; 10 bases line up with TRBD1. Per the germline V gene, CDR1 is KGHSH and CDR2 is LQKENI. V shed 6 bases, J shed 0 bases, and the junction held 4 bases outside the gene matches. The CDR3 extends over 16 amino acids. The CDR3, as DNA: TGTGCCAGCTCCGGGACAGGGGCTACAACTAATGAAAAACTGTTTTTT. This translates into CASSGTGATTNEKLFF. Supplemented by reference TRBV18 and TRBJ1-4, the full variable domain reads NAGVMQNPRHLVRRRGQEARLRCSPMKGHSHVYWYRQLPEEGLKFMVYLQKENIIDESGMPKERFSAEFPKEGPSILRIQQVVRGDSAAYFCASSGTGATTNEKLFFGSGTQLSVL.

The sample holds one count of this clone. V usage is TRBV18 and J usage is TRBJ2-2, with no clear D. CDR1 and CDR2 from the germline V gene are KGHSH and LQKENI. The CDR3 has 13 amino acids. The V end lost 1 base, the J end lost 2 bases, and 2 bases lay between the germline ends. The CDR3 DNA reads as TGTGCCAGCTCACCACTCAACACCGGGGAGCTGTTTTTT. It yields the protein CASSPLNTGELFF.

The chain combines TRBV5-6 with TRBJ2-3; D is uncertain. The CDR3 runs to 16 residues. V was shortened by 3 bases and J by 0 bases, with 14 bases between the two germline ends. Germline CDR1 reads SGHDT; CDR2 reads YYEEEE. Here the CDR3 reads CASSSASVGSTDTQYF. The CDR3 coding sequence is TGTGCCAGCAGCTCCGCCAGTGTGGGGAGCACAGATACGCAGTATTTT. Together with reference TRBV5-6 and TRBJ2-3, the CDR3 gives the full variable domain: DAGVTQSPTHLIKTRGQQVTLRCSPKSGHDTVSWYQQALGQGPQFIFQYYEEEERQRGNFPDRFSGHQFPNYSSELNVNALLLGDSALYLCASSSASVGSTDTQYFGPGTRLTVL.

This clone was recorded once. CDR3 coding DNA: TGTGCCAGCAGCTTGAGTAGGGGGCGCTTCTATGGCTACACCTTC. The encoded protein is CASSLSRGRFYGYTF. The chain has TRBV5-4 and TRBJ1-2; 7 bases are shared with TRBD1. V dropped 1 base and J dropped 4; count of bases not matched to a gene: 7. This CDR3 contains 15 residues. Looked up from germline, CDR1 is SGHNT and CDR2 is YYREEE (reference sequence).

This rearrangement joins TRBV5-1 to TRBJ2-3; D may be TRBD2 (6 bases). Per germline, CDR1 SGHRS and CDR2 YFSETQ. The germline V and J ends were trimmed by 4 bases and 1 base, with 13 bases remaining between them. The CDR3 loop spans 15 amino acids. The CDR3 DNA reads as TGCGCCAGCAGCCCGACGGGCGGGGGCACAGATACGCAGTATTTT. This encodes CASSPTGGGTDTQYF. The full variable domain, completed using reference TRBV5-1 and TRBJ2-3, is KAGVTQTPRYLIKTRGQQVTLSCSPISGHRSVSWYQQTPGQGLQFLFEYFSETQRNKGNFPGRFSGRQFSNSRSEMNVSTLELGDSALYLCASSPTGGGTDTQYFGPGTRLTVL.

In this sample, this clone turned up a few times. The rearrangement uses TRBV6-5 and TRBJ1-1; TRBD1 agrees at 7 bases. CDR3 size: 12 residues. Losses at the gene ends were 4 bases for V and 10 bases for J; bases not matched to a gene: 6. CDR1 is MNHEY and CDR2 is SVGAGI in the germline V gene. This chain's CDR3 is CASSSMTGLAFF. CDR3 nucleotides: TGTGCCAGCAGTTCCATGACAGGGCTAGCTTTCTTT.

Worth noting for this clone: This sample also contains other DNA sequences that code for the same CDR3. The rearrangement links TRBV9 to TRBJ2-6; D tentatively reads TRBD1 or TRBD2 (5 bases each). The CDR3 covers 14 residues. Germline-derived CDR1 and CDR2 are SGDLS and YYNGEE. V was pared by 2 bases and J by 4 bases, with 7 bases between. The CDR3 DNA reads as TGTGCCAGCAGCGTTGGGACCGGGGCCAACGTCCTGACTTTC. Amino acid sequence: CASSVGTGANVLTF.

The CDR3, as DNA: TGTGCCAGCAGTGAAGGGGCAGGGGGCGGAAGTCCGTACTTC. Protein sequence: CASSEGAGGGSPYF. This rearrangement joins TRBV6-1 to TRBJ2-7, with 8 bases aligning to TRBD1. Losses at the gene ends were 1 base for V and 12 bases for J; bases not matched to a gene: 11. The germline gives CDR1 MNHNS, CDR2 SASEGT. The CDR3 has 14 residues.

This chain connects TRBV6-4 to TRBJ1-5; 7 positions agree with TRBD1. Germline loops: CDR1 MRHNA, CDR2 SNTAGT. V dropped 0 bases and J dropped 2; count of bases not matched to a gene: 7. The length of the CDR3 is 17 residues. CDR3 nucleotide sequence: TGTGCCAGCAGTGACTCCGGACAGGAGGAGGGCAATCAGCCCCAGCATTTT. It translates to CASSDSGQEEGNQPQHF.

The V and J genes are TRBV19 and TRBJ1-5; 7 bases align to TRBD1. The CDR3 is 16 residues long. V lost 3 bases to trimming and J lost 3 bases; unmatched junction nucleotides: 8. Germline V CDR1 and CDR2: LNHDA, SQIVND (reference sequence). CDR3 sequence: CASSMGRGQLNQPQHF. CDR3 DNA sequence: TGTGCCAGTAGTATGGGGAGGGGACAGCTCAATCAGCCCCAGCATTTT.

The table lists this clone with a few counts. This chain uses TRBV19 with TRBJ1-5; D ambiguous. Trimming stripped 11 bases from V and 0 bases from J, with 14 bases between. The V gene's germline CDR1 is LNHDA and CDR2 SQIVND (reference sequence). This CDR3 contains 14 residues. The CDR3 spells CAVSLDHSNQPQHF. The CDR3 DNA reads TGTGCCGTTAGCTTAGACCATAGCAATCAGCCCCAGCATTTT.

The CDR3 DNA follows: TGTGCCACCGGGGGGACAGCTACCTACGAGCAGTACTTC. Translating gives CATGGTATYEQYF. The chain combines TRBV10-3 with TRBJ2-7; perhaps D is TRBD1 or TRBD2 (7 bases each). This CDR3 is built from 13 residues. Trimming removed 10 bases from V and 2 bases from J, with 15 bases in between. Germline V gene sequence: CDR1 ENHRY, CDR2 SYGVKD.

This clone is categorized as medium-sized. The rearrangement links TRBV30 to TRBJ1-4, with D tentatively TRBD1 (6 bases). This CDR3 has 14 amino acids. Between the trimmed V and J ends, which lost 2 bases and 12 bases, there was a span of 19 bases. Germline CDR1 GTSNPN, CDR2 SVGIG (reference sequence). The CDR3 DNA sequence: TGTGCCTGGAGTCTTGGGGGGCGGAATTTTGAACTGTTTTTT. It encodes CAWSLGGRNFELFF.

This chain connects TRBV6-5 to TRBJ1-5; 9 bases align to TRBD1. CDR1 is MNHEY and CDR2 is SVGAGI in the germline V gene. V gave up 6 bases and J gave up 7 bases; unmatched junction bases: 4. The CDR3 loop spans 13 amino acids. The CDR3 DNA reads TGTGCCAGCAGGCCGGGACAGGGACAGCCCCAGCATTTT. It encodes CASRPGQGQPQHF.

The rearrangement joins TRBV7-9 to TRBJ1-1, with 8 bases identical to TRBD1. Germline CDR1 SEHNR, CDR2 FQNEAQ (reference sequence). This CDR3 has 17 residues. V was pared by 4 bases and J by 0 bases, with 10 bases of the junction left unmatched. DNA of the CDR3: TGTGCCAGCAGCTCCTTGGGACAGGTGTTTGTGAACACTGAAGCTTTCTTT. Its protein product is CASSSLGQVFVNTEAFF. The full variable domain, rest sourced from reference TRBV7-9 and TRBJ1-1, is DTGVSQNPRHKITKRGQNVTFRCDPISEHNRLYWYRQTLGQGPEFLTYFQNEAQLEKSRLLSDRFSAERPKGSFSTLEIQRTEQGDSAMYLCASSSLGQVFVNTEAFFGQGTRLTVV.

The sample holds a few counts of this clone. The chain has TRBV7-9 and TRBJ2-3; no clear D. The germline gives CDR1 SEHNR, CDR2 FQNEAQ (reference sequence). This CDR3 is built from 14 residues. V shed 2 bases and J shed 2 bases, with 8 bases lying between them. CDR3 in DNA: TGTGCCAGCAGCTTAAGCCCCACCACAGATACGCAGTATTTT. Protein sequence: CASSLSPTTDTQYF. The full variable domain, rest sourced from reference TRBV7-9 and TRBJ2-3, is DTGVSQNPRHKITKRGQNVTFRCDPISEHNRLYWYRQTLGQGPEFLTYFQNEAQLEKSRLLSDRFSAERPKGSFSTLEIQRTEQGDSAMYLCASSLSPTTDTQYFGPGTRLTVL.

By its share, this clone is large. The chain combines TRBV19 with TRBJ1-2, with TRBD1 matching over 8 bases. The CDR3 is made up of 14 amino acids. The junction had 4 bases not matched to a gene; V was cut back by 0 bases and J by 7 bases. Germline V CDR1 and CDR2: LNHDA, SQIVND (reference sequence). The CDR3, as DNA: TGTGCCAGTAGTATAGAGGTACAGGGGGGTGGCTACACCTTC. Its translation is CASSIEVQGGGYTF.

Within the sample, this clone is medium-sized. The chain joins TRBV6-5 to TRBJ1-1; 8 nucleotides match TRBD1. This CDR3 spans 14 amino acids. Germline V gene lookup returns CDR1 MNHEY and CDR2 SVGAGI. J lost 0 bases, V lost 6 bases, and 3 bases had no gene match. CDR3 residues: CASRTGGMNTEAFF. CDR3 coding DNA: TGTGCCAGCAGAACAGGGGGAATGAACACTGAAGCTTTCTTT.